What follows are 19 T cell receptor beta chains derived from one specimen sequenced in a study of CD8+ T cells in alopecia areata. Extraction and reverse transcription of RNA yielded cDNA as the sequencing template. Generated by immunoSEQ multiplex PCR, the TCRdb table keeps only in-frame clones and is missing some. The sample has 90,000 to 120,000 clones; approximately 59% are singletons. Sequencing was performed on CD8+ T cells sorted from blood. These receptor sequences come from a human donor in good health.

This chain uses TRBV27 with TRBJ2-7; D call uncertain. CDR1 is MNHEY, CDR2 SMNVEV, per germline (reference sequence). The CDR3 has 13 amino acids. The ends were cut back, 8 bases at V and 3 bases at J, with 14 bases in the middle. The CDR3 nucleotides read TGTGCCAGCGGCCCCGGAACGATCTACGAGCAGTACTTC. Its protein is CASGPGTIYEQYF.

The genes are TRBV23-1 and TRBJ2-1; TRBD2 matches at 11 bases. TRBV23-1 is placed among ORFs of uncertain function. This CDR3 spans 13 amino acids. CDR3 region: CAIAGGPYNEQFF. The CDR3 region has the DNA TGCGCTATAGCGGGGGGGCCCTACAATGAGCAGTTCTTC.

The chain couples TRBV6-4 to TRBJ2-3; 9 positions agree with TRBD2. This CDR3 spans 14 amino acids. Germline CDR1 MRHNA, CDR2 SNTAGT. J gave up 2 bases and V 8 bases, and 5 bases lay outside the gene matches. In DNA form, the CDR3 reads TGTGCCAGCTCTCAGCGGGGGGACACAGATACGCAGTATTTT. It specifies CASSQRGDTDTQYF.

V gene TRBV6-5 combines with J gene TRBJ2-5; 11 positions match TRBD2. The CDR3 totals 15 residues. Trimming removed 6 bases from V and 0 bases from J; junction bases left unmatched: 3. Germline CDR1 MNHEY, CDR2 SVGAGI. The DNA for the CDR3 is TGTGCCAGCAGACCACTAGCGGGGGACCAAGAGACCCAGTACTTC. It yields the protein CASRPLAGDQETQYF.

V is TRBV29-1 and J is TRBJ1-2; TRBD1 matches 11 bases. Germline values: CDR1 SQVTM, CDR2 ANQGSEA. The trim removed 0 bases at V and 4 bases at J, leaving 7 bases unmatched. The CDR3 is 16 residues long. For the CDR3, the DNA is TGCAGCGTTGAAGATCCGGGACAGGGGGTTTTCTATGGCTACACCTTC. Translated, it gives CSVEDPGQGVFYGYTF.

This sequence joins TRBV7-8 and TRBJ1-1, with D hard to call. Germline CDR1 is SGHVS and CDR2 is FQNEAQ. Trimming pared 2 bases from V and 0 bases from J, leaving 4 bases between. The CDR3 runs to 13 residues. CDR3 bases: TGTGCCAGCAGCTTAACGGTGAACACTGAAGCTTTCTTT. It is translated as CASSLTVNTEAFF.

The V and J genes are TRBV4-3 and TRBJ2-7; 7 nucleotides agree with TRBD2. V trimming: 1 base; J trimming: 4 bases; junction bases outside the gene matches: 7. Germline V gene sequence: CDR1 LGHNA, CDR2 YSLEER. CDR3 length: 15 amino acids. CDR3 nucleotides: TGCGCCAGCAGCCAAGCCGCCGGGAGGAATTACGAGCAGTACTTC. It is translated as CASSQAAGRNYEQYF.

This clone was counted between two and nine times. The genes are TRBV28 and TRBJ2-5; D is unclear. Germline V gene sequence: CDR1 MDHEN, CDR2 SYDVKM. V was cut by 7 bases and J by 1 base, with 13 bases left in between. The CDR3 length is 14 residues. The DNA of the CDR3 is TGTGCCAGCACCCACCCTGGACGCCAAGAGACCCAGTACTTC. Protein sequence: CASTHPGRQETQYF.

This clone showed up just a few times. V usage is TRBV5-1 and J usage is TRBJ2-7; D is ambiguous. V lost 2 bases and J lost 4, with 13 bases in between. This CDR3 is 14 amino acids long. Germline V gene lookup returns CDR1 SGHRS and CDR2 YFSETQ. The CDR3 loop is CASSLATLDYEQYF. CDR3 in DNA: TGCGCCAGCAGCTTAGCAACCCTCGATTACGAGCAGTACTTC.

This clone has just one count. CDR3 nucleotides: TGTGCCAGCAGTTTATTGGGGGAGGTAACTGAAGCTTTCTTT. Encoded protein: CASSLLGEVTEAFF. V and J are TRBV28 and TRBJ1-1; the D gene is possibly TRBD1 (5 bases). In germline, CDR1 is MDHEN, CDR2 SYDVKM. This CDR3 spans 14 amino acids. V dropped 1 base and J dropped 5 bases, with 11 bases sitting between them.

The chain couples TRBV27 to TRBJ1-5, with no clear D. Germline loops: CDR1 MNHEY, CDR2 SMNVEV (reference sequence). The length of the CDR3 is 15 residues. The germline V and J ends were trimmed by 7 bases and 2 bases, with 15 bases remaining between them. Here the CDR3 reads CASNLNRGGNQPQHF. The CDR3 DNA follows: TGTGCCAGCAATCTGAACCGGGGAGGCAATCAGCCCCAGCATTTT.

The chain uses TRBV30 and TRBJ1-1, with a tentative D call TRBD1 (5 bases). Looked up from germline, CDR1 is GTSNPN and CDR2 is SVGIG (reference sequence). Deletions cut 5 bases from V and 1 base from J, with 11 bases between. The CDR3 is made up of 13 amino acids. Here the CDR3 DNA reads TGTGCCTGGGACGACAGTTGGAACACTGAAGCTTTCTTT. This codes for CAWDDSWNTEAFF.

This clone was counted between two and nine times. The genes are TRBV10-2 and TRBJ2-4, with D uncertain. Germline CDR1 and CDR2: WSHSY and SAAADI. The CDR3 has 14 residues. The V and J ends lost 3 bases and 0 bases respectively, with 6 bases between them. The CDR3 reads CASSDGLAKNIQYF. The CDR3 DNA is TGCGCCAGCAGTGACGGATTAGCCAAAAACATTCAGTACTTC.

This chain connects TRBV29-1 to TRBJ2-1, with D perhaps TRBD2 (5 bases). CDR1 is SQVTM, CDR2 ANQGSEA, per germline. V was pared by 2 bases and J by 2 bases, with 7 bases between. This CDR3 contains 13 residues. DNA for the CDR3: TGCAGCGTTGAACCCGGGACCTACAATGAGCAGTTCTTC. Amino acids: CSVEPGTYNEQFF.

This clone was recorded only once. The CDR3 bases are TGTGCCAGCAGCTTAACAGTTGGGGAGACCCAGTACTTC. Translating it yields CASSLTVGETQYF. This chain links TRBV13 with TRBJ2-5; no reliable D call. V lost 2 bases and J 5 bases, leaving 9 bases between the germline ends. The germline CDR1 and CDR2 sequences are PRHDT and FYEKMQ (reference sequence). This CDR3 spans 13 amino acids.

This rearrangement joins TRBV28 to TRBJ1-6; 9 nucleotides align to TRBD1. CDR1 MDHEN and CDR2 SYDVKM come from the germline V gene. V trimming: 6 bases; J trimming: 7 bases; junction bases outside the gene matches: 10. The CDR3 covers 16 residues. CDR3 region: CASSLPGQGWNSPLHF. The CDR3 region has the DNA TGTGCCAGCAGCCTCCCGGGACAGGGCTGGAATTCACCCCTCCACTTT.

In regard to this clone: In the same sample, other DNA sequences code for this CDR3. The gene calls are TRBV27 and TRBJ1-5; D not certain. V gave up 6 bases and J gave up 1 base, with 10 bases separating them. The CDR3 has 14 residues. Germline CDR1 and CDR2: MNHEY and SMNVEV (reference sequence). CDR3 amino acids: CASSLGASNQPQHF. CDR3 coding DNA: TGTGCCAGCAGCTTAGGTGCGAGCAATCAGCCCCAGCATTTT.

The gene calls are TRBV6-1 and TRBJ2-1, with TRBD2 identical over 9 bases. V shed 0 bases and J 12 bases; nucleotides not matched to a gene: 12. The germline V gene encodes CDR1 MNHNS and CDR2 SASEGT. There are 16 residues in the CDR3. The CDR3 DNA sequence: TGTGCCAGCAGTGAAGCGGAAACCCGACTAGCGGAGACGCAGTTCTTC. It encodes CASSEAETRLAETQFF.

The gene calls are TRBV27 and TRBJ1-2; tentatively, D is TRBD1 (5 bases). CDR1 is MNHEY, CDR2 SMNVEV, per germline (reference sequence). Trimming took 5 bases from V and 3 from J, leaving 16 bases between them. The CDR3 length is 15 residues. The CDR3 protein is CASSGPRGADYGYTF. The CDR3 DNA reads as TGTGCCAGCAGTGGACCCCGGGGCGCGGACTATGGCTACACCTTC.